This is a list of T cell receptor beta chains from one sample in a study of cytomegalovirus exposure and HLA in healthy donors. Sequencing was performed with immunoSEQ multiplex PCR; in TCRdb, only in-frame clones are kept and a portion is missing. In total, the table holds approximately 120,000 clones. Source material: PBMCs. These receptors were obtained from a man between 18 and 29 years old in good health and CMV-seronegative. CDR3s include the opening cysteine and the closing phenylalanine or tryptophan. Each record gives: D gene, V gene, J gene, CDR3 DNA, CDR3 protein. A D gene is named only where the DNA matches it firmly.

NA	TRBV29-1	TRBJ2-7	TGCAGCGTTATGGCTGAATCCTACGAGCAGTACTTC	CSVMAESYEQYF
TRBD1	TRBV6-1	TRBJ1-2	TGTGCCAGCGGTACAGGGGTCGCTAACTATGGCTACACCTTC	CASGTGVANYGYTF
NA	TRBV29-1	TRBJ1-5	TGCAGCGTTTGTCCGGGTGGGAGCAATCAGCCCCAGCATTTT	CSVCPGGSNQPQHF
NA	TRBV12-5	TRBJ2-7	TGTGCTAGTGGTTTGGGCGTCTACGAGCAGTACTTC	CASGLGVYEQYF
NA	TRBV14	TRBJ1-4	TGTGCCAGCAGCCGCCAGGGAGGTGGTGAAAAACTGTTTTTT	CASSRQGGGEKLFF
TRBD2	TRBV7-8	TRBJ2-7	TGTGCCAGCAGCCCGGGGGGTTACGAGCAGTACTTC	CASSPGGYEQYF
NA	TRBV6-4	TRBJ1-6	TGTGCCAGCAGTGACAGGGGATATAATTCACCCCTCCACTTT	CASSDRGYNSPLHF
NA	TRBV2	TRBJ1-2	TGTGCCAGCAGTGAAACGCTAAGCTATGGCTACACCTTC	CASSETLSYGYTF
NA	TRBV15	TRBJ1-5	TGTGCCACCAGCAGTCGGGGTAGCAATCAGCCCCAGCATTTT	CATSSRGSNQPQHF
NA	TRBV9	TRBJ2-3	TGTGCCAGCAGCGTACAAACAGGGAGTACAGATACGCAGTATTTT	CASSVQTGSTDTQYF
NA	TRBV28	TRBJ1-6	TGTGCCAGCAGGGGAGGTGGGGCGCATACCTATAATTCACCCCTCCACTTT	CASRGGGAHTYNSPLHF
NA	TRBV11-2	TRBJ1-5	TGTGCCAGCAGCTTAGTCTCCGGGGGCAATCAGCCCCAGCATTTT	CASSLVSGGNQPQHF
NA	TRBV19	TRBJ1-5	TGTGCCAGTAGTCTCCAGGGGCCCCAGCATTTT	CASSLQGPQHF
NA	TRBV6-4	TRBJ2-2	TGTGCCAGCAGTAGGGCGGGAATCACCGGGGAGCTGTTTTTT	CASSRAGITGELFF
TRBD1	TRBV5-6	TRBJ2-1	TGTGCCAGCAGCCAGATGGACAGGGATTACAATGAGCAGTTCTTC	CASSQMDRDYNEQFF
NA	TRBV5-1	TRBJ1-5	TGCGCCAGCAGCCCCAGGCCGTTTAGCAATCAGCCCCAGCATTTT	CASSPRPFSNQPQHF
NA	TRBV27	TRBJ2-7	TGTGCCAGCAGTTCGGCGATAGGGGGTTACGAGCAGTACTTC	CASSSAIGGYEQYF
NA	TRBV5-1	TRBJ1-2	TGCGCCAGCAGCTTCGCGCGGGACAACTATGGCTACACCTTC	CASSFARDNYGYTF
TRBD2	TRBV7-9	TRBJ2-3	TGTGCCAGCAACCGGGAGGGATTGGTAGATACGCAGTATTTT	CASNREGLVDTQYF
NA	TRBV7-2	TRBJ2-6	TGTGCCAGCAGTTCACTAGTTAGTATATCTGGGGCCAACGTCCTGACTTTC	CASSSLVSISGANVLTF
TRBD1	TRBV19	TRBJ2-7	TGTGCCAGTAGCATCGGACAGGGCTTTAACTACGAGCAGTACTTC	CASSIGQGFNYEQYF
TRBD1	TRBV5-6	TRBJ2-3	TGTGCCAGCAGCTGGGGGGCAGGGGGCTCAGATACGCAGTATTTT	CASSWGAGGSDTQYF
TRBD2	TRBV5-1	TRBJ2-3	TGCGCCAGCAGCTTGGCTCTCAGGGCGAGATCGCTAGCGGCCACTAGCACAGATACGCAGTATTTT	CASSLALRARSLAATSTDTQYF
NA	TRBV5-1	TRBJ2-2	TGCGCCAGCAGCTTGGTTACAGAGAACACCGGGGAGCTGTTTTTT	CASSLVTENTGELFF
NA	TRBV5-1	TRBJ1-1	TGCGCCAGCAGCTTGGATGACACCACTGAAGCTTTCTTT	CASSLDDTTEAFF
TRBD1	TRBV27	TRBJ1-5	TGTGCCAGCAGCCCCCTCAGGGGGCATCAGCCCCAGCATTTT	CASSPLRGHQPQHF
TRBD2	TRBV5-1	TRBJ2-7	TGCGCCAGCAGCTTGCCTAGCGGATCCTACGAGCAGTACTTC	CASSLPSGSYEQYF
NA	TRBV7-9	TRBJ2-7	TGTGCCAGCAGCCAAAGCACAGTTCCCTCCTACGAGCAGTACTTC	CASSQSTVPSYEQYF
NA	TRBV6-1	TRBJ1-5	TGTGCCAGCAGTCCTAGGAGCAATCAGCCCCAGCATTTT	CASSPRSNQPQHF
TRBD1	TRBV7-9	TRBJ2-7	TGTGCCAGCAGCCAGTGGCAGGGGGCTTTTTACGAGCAGTACTTC	CASSQWQGAFYEQYF
NA	TRBV28	TRBJ1-2	TGTGCCAGCAGTTTCAGGGGAAGTGGCGGCTACACCTTC	CASSFRGSGGYTF
TRBD2	TRBV19	TRBJ2-1	TGTGCCAGTTCGACTAGCGTGTTCCCCTACAATGAGCAGTTCTTC	CASSTSVFPYNEQFF
TRBD1	TRBV7-9	TRBJ1-2	TGTGCCAGCAGCCCCGGGACAGGGGGCTATGGCTACACCTTC	CASSPGTGGYGYTF
NA	TRBV19	TRBJ1-5	TGTGCCAGTAGTATAGGCAGGAGCAATCAGCCCCAGCATTTT	CASSIGRSNQPQHF
NA	TRBV6-5	TRBJ1-1	TGTGCCAGCAGTTACTCGGCCAGCAGCGACAGCACTGAAGCTTTCTTT	CASSYSASSDSTEAFF
TRBD1	TRBV15	TRBJ1-5	TGTGCCACCAGCAGAGAGGGACAGGGGAATCAGCCCCAGCATTTT	CATSREGQGNQPQHF
TRBD1	TRBV30	TRBJ2-7	TGTGCCTCAATGGGGGGGACAGGGGGTAAATCATGGGACGAGCAGTACTTC	CASMGGTGGKSWDEQYF
TRBD1	TRBV5-6	TRBJ2-7	TGTGCCAGCAGCCTCAGGGGGCAGGACGAGCAGTACTTC	CASSLRGQDEQYF
TRBD2	TRBV30	TRBJ2-3	TGTGCCGGGGGGGCTAGCGGGAGTAGCACAGATACGCAGTATTTT	CAGGASGSSTDTQYF
NA	TRBV19	TRBJ1-2	TGTGCCAGTAGTATAGATCTGCGTGGGACTTTGGTTGGCTACACCTTC	CASSIDLRGTLVGYTF